Below, 22 T cell receptor beta chains from the same sample are listed, as sequenced in a study of T cells in Graves' hyperthyroidism and ophthalmopathy. Amplified regions were TCR beta CDR3 sequences from RNA transcripts. The HTBI set primed first-round TCR CDR3 RT-PCR. TCRdb re-derived calls from the multiplex PCR reads in MiXCR, one entry per CDR3 protein. Here the sample spans over 700,000 distinct CDR3 sequences, roughly 32% being singletons. The sample taken for sequencing was blood. Source of these receptors: a woman in her forties with Graves' hyperthyroidism.

This clonotype was found once. A much larger clone lies one base from this, so it may be a read error. The rearrangement joins TRBV6-1 to TRBJ2-6; TRBD2 matches at 7 bases. CDR1 is MNHNS and CDR2 is SASEGT in the germline V gene. This CDR3 contains 17 residues. The CDR3 here is CASTTPRGLEGANVLAF. The CDR3 nucleotides are TGTGCCAGCACCACCCCGCGGGGGTTGGAAGGGGCCAACGTCCTGGCTTTC.

To note about this clonotype: Possible read error: a much larger clone is one base away. The chain employs TRBV4-3 and TRBJ2-5, with 7 bases fitting TRBD2. CDR1 and CDR2 from the germline V gene are LGHNA and YSLEER. V was pared by 1 base and J by 7 bases, with 3 bases of the junction left unmatched. The CDR3 length is 13 residues. The CDR3 loop reads CASSQVGGGTQYF. DNA for the CDR3: TGCGCCAGCAGCCAAGTTGGGGGGGGGACCCAGTACTTC.

This clonotype appeared many times. The genes are TRBV6-2 or TRBV6-3 and TRBJ2-5; D remains ambiguous. This CDR3 is 12 amino acids long. V lost 5 bases and J lost 5, with 9 bases in between. The germline V gene encodes CDR1 MNHEY and CDR2 SVGEGT. CDR3 coding DNA: TGTGCCAGCAGTGATCGAGCGGAGACCCAGTACTTC. This sequence encodes CASSDRAETQYF.

This clonotype appeared many times. The chain employs TRBV20-1 and TRBJ1-2, with D perhaps TRBD1 (5 bases). Trimming shortened V by 8 bases and J by 3 bases, and 13 bases separated the two germline ends. The length of the CDR3 is 12 residues. Germline CDR1 and CDR2: DFQATT and SNEGSKA (reference sequence). The CDR3 loop is CSFVQGDYGYTF. Here the CDR3 DNA reads TGCAGTTTTGTGCAGGGCGACTATGGCTACACCTTC.

Turning to this clonotype: An end of the junction differs from the germline gene, which may be a read error. The V gene is TRBV7-9, the J gene TRBJ1-2; 10 bases are shared with TRBD1. The CDR3 loop spans 16 amino acids. Germline V gene sequence: CDR1 SEHNR, CDR2 FQNEAQ (reference sequence). CDR3 sequence: CAGSPTGTGVDYGYTF. In DNA, the CDR3 is TGTGCCGGCAGCCCTACCGGGACAGGGGTTGACTATGGCTACACCTTC.

V is TRBV18 and J is TRBJ1-1; D ambiguous. This CDR3 spans 16 amino acids. V dropped 3 bases and J dropped 1 base, with 15 bases sitting between them. From germline, CDR1 is KGHSH and CDR2 LQKENI. CDR3 sequence reads: CASSPVAKRGNTEAFF. As DNA, the CDR3 is TGTGCCAGCTCACCGGTAGCTAAAAGAGGGAACACTGAAGCTTTCTTT.

With respect to this clonotype: The junction shows a germline mismatch at one end, possibly a read error. V usage is TRBV7-9 and J usage is TRBJ1-4; maybe TRBD1 (5 bases). This CDR3 has 16 residues. CDR1 and CDR2 from the germline V gene are SEHNR and FQNEAQ (reference sequence). The CDR3 reads CASGTRDRSTNEKLLF. The CDR3 DNA reads TGTGCCAGCGGCACACGGGACCGCTCAACTAATGAAAAACTGCTTTTT.

This clonotype was counted ten times or more. The chain links TRBV3-1 to TRBJ2-5; 8 positions match TRBD2. Germline loops: CDR1 LGHDT, CDR2 YNNKEL (reference sequence). This CDR3 has 14 residues. The J segment lost 7 bases and the V segment lost 4 bases, leaving 8 bases of the junction unmatched. For the CDR3, the DNA is TGTGCCAGCAGCCCCTTAGCGGGACCGGGGACCCAGTACTTC. It specifies CASSPLAGPGTQYF.

CDR3 bases: TGTGCCAGCAGCTTTGCCGATACAGGGGCGGCGCAGTATTTT. This sequence encodes CASSFADTGAAQYF. V is TRBV5-6 and J is TRBJ2-3; the match to TRBD1 covers 7 bases. V lost 2 bases to trimming and J lost 10 bases; unmatched junction nucleotides: 10. The V gene's germline CDR1 is SGHDT and CDR2 YYEEEE. The CDR3 runs 14 residues.

The chain uses TRBV12-5 and TRBJ2-5; 10 bases agree with TRBD1. The germline gives CDR1 LGHNT, CDR2 FRNRAP. CDR3 length: 14 residues. J lost 3 bases, V lost 3 bases, and 1 base had no gene match. The CDR3 sequence is CASGFGTGEETQYF. The CDR3 nucleotides are TGTGCTAGTGGTTTTGGGACAGGGGAAGAGACCCAGTACTTC.

To note about this clonotype: This clone may be a read error of a much larger clone one base away. The J gene is TRBJ1-1, the V gene TRBV7-2, with D unclear. CDR1 is SGHTA and CDR2 is FQGNSA in the germline V gene. This CDR3 region has 12 residues. Between the trimmed V and J ends, which lost 3 bases and 8 bases, there was a span of 10 bases. The CDR3 sequence: CASSFWTEEAFF. The CDR3 DNA follows: TGTGCCAGCAGCTTCTGGACGGAAGAAGCTTTCTTT. Filled out from reference TRBV7-2 and TRBJ1-1, the complete variable domain reads GAGVSQSPSNKVTEKGKDVELRCDPISGHTALYWYRQSLGQGLEFLIYFQGNSAPDKSGLPSDRFSAERTGGSVSTLTIQRTQQEDSAVYLCASSFWTEEAFFGQGTRLTVV.

Comment on this clonotype: A single base separates this from a much larger clone, so it may be a read error. The chain couples TRBV7-9 to TRBJ1-1, with D hard to call. V lost 4 bases, J lost 10 bases, and 10 bases lay in between. Germline values: CDR1 SEHNR, CDR2 FQNEAQ (reference sequence). The CDR3 loop spans 11 amino acids. The CDR3 DNA reads as TGTGCCAGCAGCTCCAGCCGGATAGCTTTCTTT. Protein product: CASSSSRIAFF. The full variable domain, its missing parts supplied by reference TRBV7-9 and TRBJ1-1, is DTGVSQNPRHKITKRGQNVTFRCDPISEHNRLYWYRQTLGQGPEFLTYFQNEAQLEKSRLLSDRFSAERPKGSFSTLEIQRTEQGDSAMYLCASSSSRIAFFGQGTRLTVV.

This clonotype was seen repeatedly, ten times or more. V gene TRBV2 combines with J gene TRBJ1-6; D not resolved. V dropped 6 bases and J dropped 7 bases, with 13 bases sitting between them. The germline CDR1 and CDR2 sequences are SNHLY and FYNNEI. This CDR3 region has 14 residues. The DNA for the CDR3 is TGTGCCAGCAGAGAACGGGGAGAAAATTCACCCCTCCACTTT. This sequence encodes CASRERGENSPLHF.

To note about this clonotype: This may come from a read error, since a much larger clone is one base off. This sequence joins TRBV9 and TRBJ1-4, with TRBD1 matching over 8 bases. Trimming removed 6 bases from V and 9 bases from J; junction bases left unmatched: 10. In germline, CDR1 is SGDLS, CDR2 YYNGEE. The CDR3 has 14 residues. The CDR3 is CASTRTGSDQKLFF. The CDR3 region has the DNA TGTGCCAGCACCCGGACAGGGTCGGATCAAAAACTGTTTTTT.

This clonotype was counted ten times or more. This chain connects TRBV7-9 to TRBJ2-7; 7 bases line up with TRBD1. CDR3 length equals 15 residues. The germline CDR1 and CDR2 sequences are SEHNR and FQNEAQ (reference sequence). J gave up 0 bases and V 7 bases, and 9 bases lay outside the gene matches. Here the CDR3 DNA reads TGTGCCAGCACCGTCGACAGGGCCAACTCCTACGAGCAGTACTTC. Translation gives CASTVDRANSYEQYF.

This clonotype was recorded at least ten times. V and J are TRBV19 and TRBJ1-2; TRBD1 matches at 8 bases. The CDR3 has 14 amino acids. V shed 8 bases, J shed 8 bases, and the junction held 13 bases outside the gene matches. Germline V gene data show CDR1 as LNHDA and CDR2 as SQIVND (reference sequence). CDR3 amino acids: CASHALGQVVGYTF. As DNA, the CDR3 is TGTGCCAGTCATGCCCTGGGACAGGTGGTGGGCTACACCTTC.

This chain links TRBV19 with TRBJ2-5; a weak D match, TRBD2 (9 bases). Per the germline V gene, CDR1 is LNHDA and CDR2 is SQIVND (reference sequence). The CDR3 totals 16 residues. Trimming cost V 4 bases and J 5 bases, with 20 bases left between them. CDR3 DNA sequence: TGTGCCAGTAGTAGCGGGAGGGCCAACAGGGGGGAGACCCAGTACTTC. Its translation is CASSSGRANRGETQYF.

V is TRBV29-1 and J is TRBJ2-7, with TRBD2 as a possible D gene (6 bases). CDR1 is SQVTM and CDR2 is ANQGSEA in the germline V gene. The CDR3 totals 12 residues. V lost 4 bases to trimming and J lost 2 bases, with 9 bases between them. CDR3: CSVGGETYEQYF. The CDR3 DNA sequence: TGCAGCGTTGGGGGGGAGACCTACGAGCAGTACTTC.

V is TRBV12-3 or TRBV12-4 and J is TRBJ2-5, with 9 nucleotides matching TRBD1. CDR3 length equals 14 residues. With V trimmed by 6 bases and J by 5 bases, 7 bases remained unmatched. CDR3 coding DNA: TGTGCCAGCAGCTGGACAGGGGAAAGGGAGACCCAGTACTTC. The encoded protein is CASSWTGERETQYF.

The table lists this clonotype with a few counts. The gene calls are TRBV5-5 and TRBJ1-4; D possibly corresponds to TRBD1 (6 bases). V lost 5 bases and J lost 7, with 18 bases in between. Germline-derived CDR1 and CDR2 are SGHKS and YYEKEE (reference sequence). This CDR3 is 15 amino acids long. CDR3 nucleotide sequence: TGTGCCAGCAGGGGAACACAGGGTTGGCCTGAAAAACTGTTTTTT. Translating gives CASRGTQGWPEKLFF.

This clonotype was found many times. The chain has TRBV6-6 and TRBJ1-6; weak D call: TRBD1 (5 bases). The CDR3 contains 14 residues. CDR1 and CDR2 from the germline V gene are MNHNY and SVGAGI (reference sequence). The V end was cut by 10 bases, the J end by 7 bases, with 17 bases between. In DNA, the CDR3 is TGTGCCACCATCGGGGGACGGACAAATTCACCCCTCCACTTT. Protein product: CATIGGRTNSPLHF.

Here the CDR3 reads CATRDPGQAYNQPQHF. DNA for the CDR3: TGTGCCACCAGAGACCCGGGACAGGCTTACAATCAGCCCCAGCATTTT. V is TRBV15 and J is TRBJ1-5; TRBD1 aligns across 8 bases. V trimming: 6 bases; J trimming: 3 bases; junction bases outside the gene matches: 10. From germline, CDR1 is LNHNV and CDR2 YYDKDF (reference sequence). The CDR3 spans 16 residues.